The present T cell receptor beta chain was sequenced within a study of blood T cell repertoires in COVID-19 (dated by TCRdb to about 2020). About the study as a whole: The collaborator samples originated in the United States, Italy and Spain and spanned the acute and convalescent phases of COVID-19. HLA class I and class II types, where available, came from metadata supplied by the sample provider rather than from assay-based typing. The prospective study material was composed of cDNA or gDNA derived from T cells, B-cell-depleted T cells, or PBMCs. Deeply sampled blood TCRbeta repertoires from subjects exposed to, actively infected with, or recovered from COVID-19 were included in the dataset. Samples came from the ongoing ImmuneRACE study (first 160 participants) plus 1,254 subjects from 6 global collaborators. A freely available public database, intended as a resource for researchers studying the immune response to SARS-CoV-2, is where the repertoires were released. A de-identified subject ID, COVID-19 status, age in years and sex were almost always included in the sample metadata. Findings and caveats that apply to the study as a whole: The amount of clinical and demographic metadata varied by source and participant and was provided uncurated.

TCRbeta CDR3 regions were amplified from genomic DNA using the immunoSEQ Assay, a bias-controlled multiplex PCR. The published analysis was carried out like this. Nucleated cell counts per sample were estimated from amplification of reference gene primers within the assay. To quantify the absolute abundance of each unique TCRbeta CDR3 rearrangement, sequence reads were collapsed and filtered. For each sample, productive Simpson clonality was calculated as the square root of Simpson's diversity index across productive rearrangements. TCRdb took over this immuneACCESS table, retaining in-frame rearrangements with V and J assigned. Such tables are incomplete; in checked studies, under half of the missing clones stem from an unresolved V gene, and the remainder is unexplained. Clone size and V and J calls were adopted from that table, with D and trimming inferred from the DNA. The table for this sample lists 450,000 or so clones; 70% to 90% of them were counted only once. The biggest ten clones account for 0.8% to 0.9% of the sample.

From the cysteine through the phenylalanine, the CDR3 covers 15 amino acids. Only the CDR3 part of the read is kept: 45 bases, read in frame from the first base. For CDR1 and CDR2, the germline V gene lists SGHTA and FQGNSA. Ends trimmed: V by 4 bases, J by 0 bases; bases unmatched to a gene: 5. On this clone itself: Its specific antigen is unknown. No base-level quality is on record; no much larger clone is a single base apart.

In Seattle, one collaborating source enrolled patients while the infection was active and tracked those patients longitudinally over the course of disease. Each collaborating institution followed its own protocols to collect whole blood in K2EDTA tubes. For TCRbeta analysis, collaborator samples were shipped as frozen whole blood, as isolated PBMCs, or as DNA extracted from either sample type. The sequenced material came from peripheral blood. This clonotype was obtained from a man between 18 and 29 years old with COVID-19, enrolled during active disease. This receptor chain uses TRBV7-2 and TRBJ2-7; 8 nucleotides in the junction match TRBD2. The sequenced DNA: TGTGCCAGCAGCTCTACGGGGGGGTTCTCCTACGAGCAGTACTTC. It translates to CASSSTGGFSYEQYF.